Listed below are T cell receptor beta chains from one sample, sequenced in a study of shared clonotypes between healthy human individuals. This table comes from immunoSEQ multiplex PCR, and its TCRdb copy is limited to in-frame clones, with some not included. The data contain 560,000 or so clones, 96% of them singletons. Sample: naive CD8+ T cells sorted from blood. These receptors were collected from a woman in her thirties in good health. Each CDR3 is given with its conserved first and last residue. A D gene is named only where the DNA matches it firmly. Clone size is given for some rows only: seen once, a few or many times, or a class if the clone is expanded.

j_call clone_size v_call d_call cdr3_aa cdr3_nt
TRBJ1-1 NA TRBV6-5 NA CASSYQGLNTEAFF TGTGCCAGCAGTTACCAGGGTTTGAACACTGAAGCTTTCTTT
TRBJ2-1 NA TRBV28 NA CASSLSGGQFF TGTGCCAGCAGCTTAAGCGGAGGGCAGTTCTTC
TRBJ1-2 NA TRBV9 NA CASSVSSQSGYGYTF TGTGCCAGCAGCGTCTCCAGCCAGTCGGGGTATGGCTACACCTTC
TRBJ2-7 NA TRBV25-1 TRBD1 CASSEGTGVFGEQYF TGTGCCAGCAGTGAAGGGACAGGGGTATTTGGCGAGCAGTACTTC
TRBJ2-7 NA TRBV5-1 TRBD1 CASSPRDLLRGQNYEQYF TGCGCCAGCAGCCCCCGGGACCTTCTTAGGGGGCAGAACTACGAGCAGTACTTC
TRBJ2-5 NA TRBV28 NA CASSQVPSDGWETQYF TGTGCCAGCAGCCAAGTACCATCTGACGGCTGGGAGACCCAGTACTTC
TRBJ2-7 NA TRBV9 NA CASSKTGTLGEQYF TGTGCCAGCAGCAAAACCGGGACCTTGGGGGAGCAGTACTTC
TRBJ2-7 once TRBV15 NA CATSTTTYEQYF TGTGCCACCAGCACCACTACCTACGAGCAGTACTTC
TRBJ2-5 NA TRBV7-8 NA CASSLVSGATETQYF TGTGCCAGCAGCTTAGTTAGCGGAGCTACGGAGACCCAGTACTTC
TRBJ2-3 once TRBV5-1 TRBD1 CASRTGRTDTQYF TGCGCCAGCCGGACAGGGCGCACAGATACGCAGTATTTT
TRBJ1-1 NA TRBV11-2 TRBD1 CASSVDPGQLYTEAFF TGTGCCAGCAGCGTAGACCCGGGACAGCTCTACACTGAAGCTTTCTTT
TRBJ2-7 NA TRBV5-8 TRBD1 CASGTGGYEQYF TGTGCCTCGGGGACAGGGGGCTACGAGCAGTACTTC
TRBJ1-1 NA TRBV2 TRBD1 CASREDRGGTEAFF TGTGCCAGCAGAGAAGACAGGGGTGGGACTGAAGCTTTCTTT
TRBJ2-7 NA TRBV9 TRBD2 CASSDTSGREQYF TGTGCCAGCAGCGACACTAGCGGGAGAGAGCAGTACTTC
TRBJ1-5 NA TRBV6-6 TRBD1 CASSTDRVRNQPQHF TGTGCCAGCAGTACTGACAGGGTTCGCAATCAGCCCCAGCATTTT
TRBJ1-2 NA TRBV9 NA CASSVEEVYYGYTF TGTGCCAGCAGCGTAGAAGAGGTGTACTATGGCTACACCTTC
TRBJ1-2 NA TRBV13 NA CASSLASKTPDYGYTF TGTGCCAGCAGCTTAGCGTCGAAGACTCCTGACTATGGCTACACCTTC
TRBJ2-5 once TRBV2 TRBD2 CASSDQAGVAETQYF TGTGCCAGCAGTGATCAAGCGGGGGTTGCGGAGACCCAGTACTTC
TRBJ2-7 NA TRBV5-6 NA CASREGRHYEQYF TGTGCCAGCAGAGAAGGCAGGCATTACGAGCAGTACTTC
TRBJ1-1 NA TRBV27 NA CASSLSGYTEAFF TGTGCCAGCAGTTTATCGGGATACACTGAAGCTTTCTTT
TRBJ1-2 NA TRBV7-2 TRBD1 CASSPPGQGHYGYTF TGTGCCAGCAGCCCCCCGGGACAGGGGCACTATGGCTACACCTTC
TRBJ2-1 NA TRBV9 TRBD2 CASSVTINPTSGKQYNEQFF TGTGCCAGCAGCGTAACAATAAACCCGACTAGCGGGAAACAATACAATGAGCAGTTCTTC
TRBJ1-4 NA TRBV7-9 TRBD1 CASSLRRWDRGRVGEKLFF TGTGCCAGCAGCTTAAGAAGGTGGGACAGGGGAAGAGTCGGTGAAAAACTGTTTTTT
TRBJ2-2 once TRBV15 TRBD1 CATSREAQGAGELFF TGTGCCACCAGCAGAGAGGCACAGGGGGCCGGGGAGCTGTTTTTT
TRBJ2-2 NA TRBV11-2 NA CASSLDPGSRTGELFF TGTGCCAGCAGCTTAGATCCAGGATCAAGAACCGGGGAGCTGTTTTTT
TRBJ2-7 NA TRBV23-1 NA CASVRDGPYEQYF TGCGCCAGCGTCCGGGACGGACCCTACGAGCAGTACTTC
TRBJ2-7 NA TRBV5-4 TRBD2 CASSKSGSFYEQYF TGTGCCAGCAGCAAGAGCGGGAGCTTCTACGAGCAGTACTTC
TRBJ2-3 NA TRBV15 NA CATSRDTGYSTDTQYF TGTGCCACCAGCAGAGACACAGGATATAGCACAGATACGCAGTATTTT
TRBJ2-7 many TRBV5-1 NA CASSLGYEQYF TGCGCCAGCAGCTTGGGGTACGAGCAGTACTTC
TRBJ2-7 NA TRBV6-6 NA CASSYSGGDYEQYF TGTGCCAGCAGTTACTCAGGGGGGGACTACGAGCAGTACTTC
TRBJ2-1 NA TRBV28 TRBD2 CASSPGTSGNYNAEQFF TGTGCCAGCAGTCCGGGGACTAGCGGGAACTACAATGCGGAGCAGTTCTTC
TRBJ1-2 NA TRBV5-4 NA CASSWDTDLTNYGYTF TGTGCCAGCAGCTGGGACACCGACCTCACTAACTATGGCTACACCTTC
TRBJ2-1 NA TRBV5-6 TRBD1 CASSLGQGAVDEQFF TGTGCCAGCAGCTTGGGACAGGGGGCTGTAGATGAGCAGTTCTTC
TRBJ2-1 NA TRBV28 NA CASSPGGAGYQFF TGTGCCAGCAGTCCTGGTGGTGCAGGATACCAGTTCTTC
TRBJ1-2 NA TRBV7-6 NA CASSPPRGSGYGYTF TGTGCCAGCAGCCCCCCGAGGGGGTCTGGCTATGGCTACACCTTC
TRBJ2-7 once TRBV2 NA CASSVQGGDYEQYF TGTGCCAGCAGTGTACAGGGGGGGGACTACGAGCAGTACTTC
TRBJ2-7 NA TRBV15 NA CATSREQGVSYEQYF TGTGCCACCAGCAGAGAACAGGGAGTTTCCTACGAGCAGTACTTC
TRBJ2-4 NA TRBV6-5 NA CASSTQGNIQYF TGTGCCAGCAGTACACAGGGAAACATTCAGTACTTC
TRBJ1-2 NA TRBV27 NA CASSLRGRGSYGYTF TGTGCCAGCAGTTTACGAGGCAGGGGAAGCTATGGCTACACCTTC
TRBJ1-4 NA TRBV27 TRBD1 CASSSSRGQEKLFF TGTGCCAGCAGTTCAAGCAGGGGGCAGGAAAAACTGTTTTTT
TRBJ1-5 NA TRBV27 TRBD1 CASSSGTGNQPQHF TGTGCCAGCAGTTCGGGGACAGGCAATCAGCCCCAGCATTTT
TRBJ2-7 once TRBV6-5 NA CASSYGQQSSYEQYF TGTGCCAGCAGTTACGGACAGCAGAGCTCCTACGAGCAGTACTTC
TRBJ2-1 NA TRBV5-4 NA CASSLDWGNEQFF TGTGCCAGCAGCTTGGATTGGGGGAATGAGCAGTTCTTC
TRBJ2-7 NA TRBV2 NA CASSEWPSDSSYEQYF TGTGCCAGCAGTGAATGGCCTAGTGACAGTTCCTACGAGCAGTACTTC
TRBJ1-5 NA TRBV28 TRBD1 CASSLILTGDNQPQHF TGTGCCAGCAGTTTAATACTGACAGGGGACAATCAGCCCCAGCATTTT
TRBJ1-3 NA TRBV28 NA CASSQGRSGNTIYF TGTGCCAGCAGCCAGGGACGGTCTGGAAACACCATATATTTT
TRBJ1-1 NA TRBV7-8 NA CASSLRWGMNTEAFF TGTGCCAGCAGCTTAAGGTGGGGGATGAACACTGAAGCTTTCTTT
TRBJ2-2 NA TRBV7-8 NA CASSLLGGTGELFF TGTGCCAGCAGCTTACTTGGTGGCACCGGGGAGCTGTTTTTT
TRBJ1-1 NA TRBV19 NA CASSKTGNTEAFF TGTGCCAGTAGTAAGACAGGGAACACTGAAGCTTTCTTT
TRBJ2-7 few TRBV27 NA CASSLQGGEQYF TGTGCCAGCAGTTTACAAGGGGGCGAGCAGTACTTC
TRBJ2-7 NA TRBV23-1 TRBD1 CASSQRAGGYEQYF TGCGCCAGCAGTCAACGGGCAGGGGGATACGAGCAGTACTTC
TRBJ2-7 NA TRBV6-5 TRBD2 CASSYGTSGTYEQYF TGTGCCAGCAGTTACGGGACTAGCGGGACCTACGAGCAGTACTTC
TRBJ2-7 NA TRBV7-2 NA CASSLLLRGLYEQYF TGTGCCAGCAGCTTATTATTAAGGGGACTCTACGAGCAGTACTTC